Listed here are 22 T cell receptor beta chains from one sample, sequenced in a study of blood T cell repertoires in COVID-19. The assay was immunoSEQ multiplex PCR, and TCRdb's table has in-frame clones only and misses some. The data contain about 240,000 clones, around four fifths of them seen just once; the ten biggest clones take up approximately 4.8%. The sample comprised peripheral blood. All receptors derive from a woman in her 70s with acute or convalescent COVID-19.

The chain has TRBV2 and TRBJ1-2; 8 bases fit TRBD1. CDR3 length equals 13 residues. Germline assignment: CDR1 SNHLY and CDR2 FYNNEI. J gave up 4 bases and V 8 bases, and 6 bases lay outside the gene matches. This CDR3 reads CASSGGRGYGYTF. Written as DNA, the CDR3 is TGTGCCAGCTCAGGGGGCCGGGGCTATGGCTACACCTTC. Together with reference TRBV2 and TRBJ1-2, the CDR3 gives the full variable domain: EPEVTQTPSHQVTQMGQEVILRCVPISNHLYFYWYRQILGQKVEFLVSFYNNEISEKSEIFDDQFSVERPDGSNFTLKIRSTKLEDSAMYFCASSGGRGYGYTFGSGTRLTVV.

CDR3 bases: TGTGCCAGCAGTCCGATACGGGGGAGTAACGAGCAGTACTTC. It is translated as CASSPIRGSNEQYF. J is TRBJ2-7 and V is TRBV11-2, with a weak D call TRBD2 (6 bases). The V end was cut by 6 bases, the J end by 5 bases, with 17 bases between. The CDR3 covers 14 residues. Germline V lookup: CDR1 SGHAT, CDR2 FQNNGV.

This clone has just one count. The chain joins TRBV7-9 to TRBJ2-3; 8 nucleotides match TRBD1. The length of the CDR3 is 18 residues. The ends lost 3 bases at V and 3 bases at J; junction bases unmatched: 14. Germline CDR1 and CDR2: SEHNR and FQNEAQ (reference sequence). The DNA of the CDR3 is TGTGCCAGCAGCTTCCTGGCCGGGACAGGAGGTTCGACAGATACGCAGTATTTT. Protein sequence: CASSFLAGTGGSTDTQYF.

The count of this clone is one. The chain joins TRBV30 to TRBJ1-5; TRBD1 matches 7 bases. The V gene end was trimmed by 3 bases and the J gene end by 2 bases; junction bases not matched to a gene: 1. CDR1 is GTSNPN and CDR2 is SVGIG in the germline V gene (reference sequence). The CDR3 loop spans 13 amino acids. The CDR3 nucleotides read TGTGCCTGGAGCACAGGGGGCAATCAGCCCCAGCATTTT. It translates to CAWSTGGNQPQHF.

The J gene is TRBJ1-2, the V gene TRBV19; 12 bases line up with TRBD1. V was pared by 6 bases and J by 8 bases, with 4 bases of the junction left unmatched. This CDR3 is 13 amino acids long. Germline-derived CDR1 and CDR2 are LNHDA and SQIVND (reference sequence). Here the CDR3 DNA reads TGTGCCAGTAGCCGGGACAGGGGGCAGGGCTACACCTTC. The encoded protein is CASSRDRGQGYTF.

The rearrangement uses TRBV11-2 and TRBJ2-7; unclear D gene. Deletions cut 2 bases from V and 5 bases from J, with 4 bases between. The germline gives CDR1 SGHAT, CDR2 FQNNGV. CDR3 length equals 11 residues. Written as DNA, the CDR3 is TGTGCCAGCAGCTTATATGACGAGCAGTACTTC. Translation: CASSLYDEQYF. Based on the CDR3 plus reference TRBV11-2 and TRBJ2-7, the full variable domain is EAGVAQSPRYKIIEKRQSVAFWCNPISGHATLYWYQQILGQGPKLLIQFQNNGVVDDSQLPKDRFSAERLKGVDSTLKIQPAKLEDSAVYLCASSLYDEQYFGPGTRLTVT.

The gene calls are TRBV7-2 and TRBJ2-5; perhaps TRBD2 as D (5 bases). Per germline, CDR1 SGHTA and CDR2 FQGNSA. The V end lost 3 bases, the J end lost 4 bases, and 12 bases lay between the germline ends. The CDR3 covers 14 residues. Here the CDR3 DNA reads TGTGCCAGCAGCTTCTATCCCGGGGTAGAGACCCAGTACTTC. Protein: CASSFYPGVETQYF.

The genes are TRBV5-6 and TRBJ1-5; D may be TRBD1 (6 bases). The CDR3 contains 14 residues. The ends were cut back, 3 bases at V and 5 bases at J, with 12 bases in the middle. Germline lookup yields CDR1 SGHDT and CDR2 YYEEEE. CDR3 residues: CASSSYRVDQPQHF. As DNA, the CDR3 is TGTGCCAGCAGCTCCTACAGGGTAGATCAGCCCCAGCATTTT.

Written as DNA, the CDR3 is TGTGCCAGCAGCCACTCGTCGGACAGGGAGGGTGGCTACACCTTC. Its translation is CASSHSSDREGGYTF. This chain joins TRBV3-1 (or the pseudogene TRBV3-2) and TRBJ1-2; TRBD1 matches at 8 bases. The CDR3 loop spans 15 amino acids. Trimming cost V 3 bases and J 7 bases; bases outside gene matches: 10. Germline V gene data show CDR1 as LGHDT and CDR2 as YNNKEL (reference sequence).

This chain links TRBV5-1 with TRBJ2-1, with a tentative D call TRBD1 (6 bases). V was pared by 3 bases and J by 9 bases, with 10 bases between. The CDR3 covers 12 residues. In germline, CDR1 is SGHRS, CDR2 YFSETQ. The CDR3 DNA follows: TGCGCCAGCAGCTGGGACAACAGTGAGCAGTTCTTC. Protein sequence: CASSWDNSEQFF.

The chain employs TRBV19 and TRBJ1-1, with D possibly being TRBD1 (5 bases). This CDR3 has 13 residues. V dropped 6 bases and J dropped 0 bases, with 8 bases sitting between them. Germline lookup yields CDR1 LNHDA and CDR2 SQIVND (reference sequence). The CDR3 sequence: CASSAQVNTEAFF. In DNA, the CDR3 is TGTGCCAGTAGCGCACAGGTGAACACTGAAGCTTTCTTT.

The J gene is TRBJ1-5, the V gene TRBV19, with TRBD1 matching over 7 bases. V was clipped by 10 bases and J by 0 bases; unmatched bases: 9. The CDR3 sequence is 15 residues long. Per the germline V gene, CDR1 is LNHDA and CDR2 is SQIVND (reference sequence). Here the CDR3 reads CATQIGTASNQPQHF. Here the CDR3 DNA reads TGTGCCACTCAAATCGGGACAGCTAGCAATCAGCCCCAGCATTTT.

This clone was observed a single time. The rearrangement links TRBV3-1 (or the pseudogene TRBV3-2) to TRBJ2-5, with 11 positions matching TRBD2. The CDR3 contains 14 residues. Losses at the gene ends were 3 bases for V and 4 bases for J; bases not matched to a gene: 1. Germline assignment: CDR1 LGHDT and CDR2 YNNKEL (reference sequence). For the CDR3, the DNA is TGTGCCAGCAGCCATAGCGGGGGGGCAGAGACCCAGTACTTC. Its translation is CASSHSGGAETQYF.

The genes are TRBV19 and TRBJ1-2, with TRBD1 identical over 8 bases. The V segment lost 6 bases and the J segment 5 bases; nucleotides outside the gene matches: 14. This CDR3 is built from 16 residues. Germline CDR1 LNHDA, CDR2 SQIVND (reference sequence). Here the CDR3 reads CASSLTPSGGRYGYTF. Written as DNA, the CDR3 is TGTGCCAGTAGCCTAACACCCTCAGGGGGCAGGTATGGCTACACCTTC.

This rearrangement joins TRBV14 to TRBJ2-5; a possible D gene is TRBD2 (5 bases). With 1 base removed from V and 1 base from J, the gap between germline ends came to 7 bases. Germline V gene data show CDR1 as SGHDN and CDR2 as FVKESK. This CDR3 has 14 residues. CDR3 region: CASSQAGVQETQYF. DNA for the CDR3: TGTGCCAGCAGCCAAGCCGGGGTCCAAGAGACCCAGTACTTC.

This clone was observed a single time. This chain joins TRBV10-3 and TRBJ1-6, with 9 bases matching TRBD1. Germline-derived CDR1 and CDR2 are ENHRY and SYGVKD. The CDR3 covers 15 residues. Trimming removed 4 bases from V and 7 bases from J; junction bases left unmatched: 5. The CDR3 coding sequence is TGTGCCATCAGTGTACAGGGGGCACGGAATTCACCCCTCCACTTT. It is translated as CAISVQGARNSPLHF.

CDR3 residues: CASSAGQPNSPLHF. Here the CDR3 DNA reads TGCGCCAGCAGTGCGGGACAACCGAATTCACCCCTCCACTTT. The V gene is TRBV10-1, the J gene TRBJ1-6; tentative D call: TRBD1 (6 bases). V dropped 4 bases and J dropped 7 bases, with 11 bases sitting between them. Germline CDR1 WNHNN, CDR2 SYGVQD (reference sequence). CDR3 length equals 14 residues.

This clone was detected only a few times. This chain links TRBV2 with TRBJ2-5; D is undetermined. The V gene lost 7 bases and the J gene lost 2 bases, with 11 bases spanning the gap. Germline lookup yields CDR1 SNHLY and CDR2 FYNNEI. The CDR3 runs to 13 residues. The CDR3 bases are TGTGCCAGCACTCTCATAGCACAAGAGACCCAGTACTTC. Translating gives CASTLIAQETQYF.

J is TRBJ1-2 and V is TRBV18; TRBD1 is a possible D gene (6 bases). V lost 2 bases to trimming and J lost 8 bases, with 21 bases between them. Germline CDR1 reads KGHSH; CDR2 reads LQKENI. The CDR3 is 16 amino acids. CDR3 loop: CASSPDEVTGTLGYTF. DNA for the CDR3: TGTGCCAGCTCACCAGACGAAGTTACAGGGACCCTGGGCTACACCTTC.

V is TRBV5-6 and J is TRBJ1-5; D ambiguous. This CDR3 region has 15 residues. CDR1 and CDR2 (germline): SGHDT, YYEEEE. V shed 0 bases and J shed 5 bases, with 12 bases lying between them. The CDR3: CASSLAGGAHQPQHF. CDR3 nucleotide sequence: TGTGCCAGCAGCTTGGCGGGAGGCGCACATCAGCCCCAGCATTTT.

The chain employs TRBV7-9 and TRBJ1-2, with TRBD1 identical over 7 bases. This CDR3 has 15 residues. Unmatched junction bases numbered 11, after V lost 2 bases and J lost 8 bases. Germline assignment: CDR1 SEHNR and CDR2 FQNEAQ (reference sequence). CDR3 residues: CASSLPPVTGKGYTF. Written as DNA, the CDR3 is TGTGCCAGCAGCTTACCCCCGGTGACAGGGAAGGGCTACACCTTC.

The V and J genes are TRBV11-2 and TRBJ1-2, with no clear D. The germline V gene encodes CDR1 SGHAT and CDR2 FQNNGV. There are 13 residues in the CDR3. Trimming left V 5 bases short and J 3 bases short, with 10 bases between. CDR3 sequence reads: CASSPGTDYGYTF. The CDR3 bases are TGTGCCAGCAGCCCCGGAACAGACTATGGCTACACCTTC.